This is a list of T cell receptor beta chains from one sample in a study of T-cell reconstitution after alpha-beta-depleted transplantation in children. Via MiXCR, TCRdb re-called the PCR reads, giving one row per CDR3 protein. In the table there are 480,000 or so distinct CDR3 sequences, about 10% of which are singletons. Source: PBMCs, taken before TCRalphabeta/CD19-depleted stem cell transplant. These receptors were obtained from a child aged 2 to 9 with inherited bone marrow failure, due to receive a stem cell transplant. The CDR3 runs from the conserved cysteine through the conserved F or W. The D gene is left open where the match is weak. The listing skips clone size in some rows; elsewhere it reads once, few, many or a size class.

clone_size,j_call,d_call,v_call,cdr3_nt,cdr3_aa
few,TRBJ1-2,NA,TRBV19,TGTGCCAGCACCGGAGACTATGGCTACACCTTC,CASTGDYGYTF
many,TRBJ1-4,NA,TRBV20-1,TGCAGTGCTAGACGGTACCCGGGGAGCCCTAATGAAAAACTGTTTTTT,CSARRYPGSPNEKLFF
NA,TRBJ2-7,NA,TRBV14,TGTGCCAGCAGCCCGGGTAGCGGTGCCTACGAGCAGTACTTC,CASSPGSGAYEQYF
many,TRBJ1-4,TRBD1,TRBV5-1,TGCGCCAGCAGCTTCAGGACAGGCTCAACTAATGAAAAACTGTTTTTT,CASSFRTGSTNEKLFF
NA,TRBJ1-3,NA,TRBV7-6,TGTGCCAGCAGCTTAGCGTTCAGGCACTCTGGAAACACCATATATTTT,CASSLAFRHSGNTIYF
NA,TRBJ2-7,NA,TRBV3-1,TGTGCCAGCAGCCAAGTCGGGGGTGGGGAGCCGTACTTC,CASSQVGGGEPYF
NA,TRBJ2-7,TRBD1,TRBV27,TGTGCCAGCACCGGACAGGGCAGCTCCTACGAGCAGTACTTC,CASTGQGSSYEQYF
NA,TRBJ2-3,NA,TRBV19,TGTGCCAGTAGTATCTCTGGGACGAGGGATACGCAGTATTTT,CASSISGTRDTQYF
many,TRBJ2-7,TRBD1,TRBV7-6,TGTGCCAGCAGCTTAGCAGGGGGCATGGACGAGCAGTACTTC,CASSLAGGMDEQYF
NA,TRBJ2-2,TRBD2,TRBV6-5,TGTGCCAGCAGTTATAGCGGGCAGAACACCGGGGAGCTGTTTTTT,CASSYSGQNTGELFF
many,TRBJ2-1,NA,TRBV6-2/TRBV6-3,TGTGCCAGCTGGGACTTCTCCTACAATGAGCAGTTCTTC,CASWDFSYNEQFF
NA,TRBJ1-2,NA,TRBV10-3,TGTGCCATCAGTGAGCGACTAACAGGGACCTATGGCTACACCTTC,CAISERLTGTYGYTF
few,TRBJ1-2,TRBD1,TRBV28,TGTGCCAGCAGCCAATGGACAGGGAATCATGGCTACACCTTC,CASSQWTGNHGYTF
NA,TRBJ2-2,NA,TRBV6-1,TGTGCCAGCAGTGAATTGGGGCTAGTTTCCACCGGGGAGCTGTTTTTT,CASSELGLVSTGELFF
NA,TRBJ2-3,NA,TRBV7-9,TGTGCCAGCGGCTTACCTAGCACAGATACGCAGTATTTT,CASGLPSTDTQYF
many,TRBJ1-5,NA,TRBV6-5,TGTGCCAGCGAGCTTGGGGGAGGGAGGCAGCCCCAGCATTTT,CASELGGGRQPQHF
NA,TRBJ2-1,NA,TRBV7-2,TGTGCCAGCAGCTTAGATGATGGGGGGCCCGGTGAGCAGTTCTTC,CASSLDDGGPGEQFF
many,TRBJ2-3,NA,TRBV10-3,TGTGCCATCAGGCCGCAGCCGATTGGTAGAGATACGCAGTATTTT,CAIRPQPIGRDTQYF
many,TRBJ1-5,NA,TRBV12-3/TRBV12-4,TGTGCCAGCAGTTTAGGTACAGGGACCCAGCCCCAGCATTTT,CASSLGTGTQPQHF
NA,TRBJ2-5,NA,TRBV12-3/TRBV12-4,TGTGCCAGCAGTCTCGCGACCCGGGAGACCCAGTACTTC,CASSLATRETQYF
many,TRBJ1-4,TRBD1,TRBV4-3,TGCGCCAGCAGCCGCCTTGGGGACAGTTCTTCAACTAATGAAAAACTGTTTTTT,CASSRLGDSSSTNEKLFF
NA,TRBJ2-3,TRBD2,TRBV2,TGTGCCAGCACGGGACTAGCGGGAGGACAAGTGCCGCAGTATTTT,CASTGLAGGQVPQYF
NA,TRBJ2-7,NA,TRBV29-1,TGCAGCGTCGCCCCCGCTGGGGGGTACTACGAGCAGTACTTC,CSVAPAGGYYEQYF
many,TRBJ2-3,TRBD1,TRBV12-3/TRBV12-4,TGTGCCAGCAGTGTGGGACAGGGGTCCTATTGGACAGATACGCAGTATTTT,CASSVGQGSYWTDTQYF
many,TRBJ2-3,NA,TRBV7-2,TGTGCCAGCAGCTCATCAACGACTGGCGGGCCACGAGATACGCAGTATTTT,CASSSSTTGGPRDTQYF
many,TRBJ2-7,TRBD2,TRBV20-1,TGCAGTGCCCCGAGCGGGACGGGGTACGAGCAGTACTTC,CSAPSGTGYEQYF
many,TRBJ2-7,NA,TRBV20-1,TGCAGTGTTAGTGGGAGGCAACCCTACTACGAGCAGTACTTC,CSVSGRQPYYEQYF
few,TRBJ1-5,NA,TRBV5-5,TGTGCCAGCAGCTCCGAGGCGTTTTTTGAGGGCCGGCAGCCCCAGCATTTT,CASSSEAFFEGRQPQHF
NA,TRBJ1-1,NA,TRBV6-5,TGTGCCAGCAGTTACACCCCCGGGGAGTCTGAAGCTTTCTTT,CASSYTPGESEAFF
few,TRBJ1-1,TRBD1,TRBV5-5,TGTGCCAGCAGCTTGGGACAGGGGGCCCTGAACACTGAAGCTTTCTTT,CASSLGQGALNTEAFF
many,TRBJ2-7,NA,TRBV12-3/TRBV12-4,TGTGCCAGCAGTTTCGGGACGTCGGCCTACGAGCAGTACTTC,CASSFGTSAYEQYF
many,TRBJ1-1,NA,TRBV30,TGTGCCTGGAGTGTTAGCAGAAACACTGAAGCTTTCTTT,CAWSVSRNTEAFF
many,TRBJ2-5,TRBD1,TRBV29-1,TGCAGCGGCCGGACAGGGCAAGAGACCCAGTACTTC,CSGRTGQETQYF
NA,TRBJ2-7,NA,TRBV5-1,TGCGCCAGCAGCTACGGGACAAGGGGCCCTTTCTACGAGCAGTACTTC,CASSYGTRGPFYEQYF
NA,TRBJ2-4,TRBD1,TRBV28,TGTGCCAGCAGTTACAGGGGAGTAGCCAAAAACATTCAGTACTTC,CASSYRGVAKNIQYF
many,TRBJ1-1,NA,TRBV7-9,TGTGCCAGCAGCCAAGCGCCGGGTGGGACTGAAGCTTTCTTT,CASSQAPGGTEAFF
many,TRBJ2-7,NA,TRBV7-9,TGTGCCAGCAGCCCGGGACACCTCTACGAGCAGTACTTC,CASSPGHLYEQYF
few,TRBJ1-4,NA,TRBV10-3,TGTGCCATCGGACACACAACTAATGAAAAACTGTTTTTT,CAIGHTTNEKLFF
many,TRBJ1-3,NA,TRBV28,TGTGCCAGCATGTTCGGGGGCTCTGGAAACACCATATATTTT,CASMFGGSGNTIYF
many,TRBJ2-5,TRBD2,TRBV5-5,TGTGCCAGCAGCTTTGGGGCTAGCGGGAGCCTACTGCAAGAGACCCAGTACTTC,CASSFGASGSLLQETQYF
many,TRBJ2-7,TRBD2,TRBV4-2,TGTGCCAGCAGCCCCTCGGGGGGATACGAGCAGTACTTC,CASSPSGGYEQYF
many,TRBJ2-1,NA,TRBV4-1,TGCGCCAGCAGCCAAGAGACGCACGGTCGGAGCTCCTACAATGAGCAGTTCTTC,CASSQETHGRSSYNEQFF
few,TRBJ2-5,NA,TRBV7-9,TGTGCCAGCAGCTTCGGGAAAGAGACCCAGTACTTC,CASSFGKETQYF
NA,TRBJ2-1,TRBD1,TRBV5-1,TGCGCCAGCAGCAGAACACAGGGGAGCTCCTACAATGAGCAGTTCTTC,CASSRTQGSSYNEQFF
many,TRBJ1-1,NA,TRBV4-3,TGCGCCAGCAGCCAAGGGATTTTGGCAGCCTGGAACACTGAAGCTTTCTTT,CASSQGILAAWNTEAFF
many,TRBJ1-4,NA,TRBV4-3,TGCGCCAGCAGCCAAGGACTCGGTAGGCGGTCAACTAATGAAAAACTGTTTTTT,CASSQGLGRRSTNEKLFF
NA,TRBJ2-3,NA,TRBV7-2,TGTGCCAGCAGCTTAGCGCTAAGGAGTCGGGTAGATACGCAGTATTTT,CASSLALRSRVDTQYF
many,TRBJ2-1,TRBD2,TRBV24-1,TGTGCCACCAGTGATTTTTCTTGGACTAGCGGGACTGATGAGCAGTTCTTC,CATSDFSWTSGTDEQFF
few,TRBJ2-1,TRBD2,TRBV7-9,TGTGCCAGCAGCCGTAGCGGGAGAGGGTACAATGAGCAGTTCTTC,CASSRSGRGYNEQFF
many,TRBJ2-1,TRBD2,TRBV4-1,TGCGCCAGCAGCCAACAGGGACTAGCGGGCAATGAGCAGTTCTTC,CASSQQGLAGNEQFF
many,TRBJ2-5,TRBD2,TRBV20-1,TGCAGTGCTAGCCGACCGGGACTATGGGAGACCCAGTACTTC,CSASRPGLWETQYF
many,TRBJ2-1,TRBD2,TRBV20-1,TGCAGTGCTAGAGATCGGACCGGGACTAGCGGGAGAGGATCCTACAATGAGCAGTTCTTC,CSARDRTGTSGRGSYNEQFF
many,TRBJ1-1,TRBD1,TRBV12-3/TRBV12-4,TGTGCCACCCTGATGTGGGACAGGGATGAAGCTTTCTTT,CATLMWDRDEAFF